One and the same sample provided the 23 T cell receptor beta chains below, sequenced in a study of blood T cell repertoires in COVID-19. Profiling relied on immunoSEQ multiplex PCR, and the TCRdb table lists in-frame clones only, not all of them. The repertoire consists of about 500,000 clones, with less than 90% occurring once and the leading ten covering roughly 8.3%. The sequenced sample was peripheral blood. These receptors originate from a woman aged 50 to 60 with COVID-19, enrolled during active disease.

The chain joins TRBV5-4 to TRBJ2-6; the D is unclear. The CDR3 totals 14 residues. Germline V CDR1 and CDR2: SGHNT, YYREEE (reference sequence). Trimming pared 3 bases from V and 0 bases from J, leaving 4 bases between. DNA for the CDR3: TGTGCCAGCAGCTCAAACTCTGGGGCCAACGTCCTGACTTTC. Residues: CASSSNSGANVLTF. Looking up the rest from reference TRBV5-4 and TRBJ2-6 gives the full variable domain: ETGVTQSPTHLIKTRGQQVTLRCSSQSGHNTVSWYQQALGQGPQFIFQYYREEENGRGNFPPRFSGLQFPNYSSELNVNALELDDSALYLCASSSNSGANVLTFGAGSRLTVL.

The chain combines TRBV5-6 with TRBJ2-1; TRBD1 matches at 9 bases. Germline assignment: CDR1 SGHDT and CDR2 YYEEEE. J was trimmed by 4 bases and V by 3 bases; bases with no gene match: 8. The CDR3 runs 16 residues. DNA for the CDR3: TGTGCCAGCAGCTCTGGGGACAGGGCTAATTACAATGAGCAGTTCTTC. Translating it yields CASSSGDRANYNEQFF.

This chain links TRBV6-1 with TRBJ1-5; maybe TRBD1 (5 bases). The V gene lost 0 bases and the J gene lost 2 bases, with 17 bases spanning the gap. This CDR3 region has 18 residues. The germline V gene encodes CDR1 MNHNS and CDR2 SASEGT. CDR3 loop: CASSEASGASPGNQPQHF. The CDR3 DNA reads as TGTGCCAGCAGTGAAGCGAGTGGGGCCAGCCCCGGCAATCAGCCCCAGCATTTT.

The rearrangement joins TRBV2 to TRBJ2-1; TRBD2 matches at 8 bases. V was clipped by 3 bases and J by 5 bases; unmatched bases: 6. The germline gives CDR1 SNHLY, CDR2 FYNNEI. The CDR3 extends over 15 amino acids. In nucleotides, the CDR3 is TGTGCCAGCAGTGATAGCCTAGCGGGCAACAATGAGCAGTTCTTC. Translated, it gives CASSDSLAGNNEQFF.

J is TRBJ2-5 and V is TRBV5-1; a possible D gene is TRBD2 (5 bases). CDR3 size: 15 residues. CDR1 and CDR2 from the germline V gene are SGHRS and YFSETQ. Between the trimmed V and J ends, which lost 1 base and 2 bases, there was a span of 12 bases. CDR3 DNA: TGCGCCAGCAGCTTGTTGACCGGGGATCAAGAGACCCAGTACTTC. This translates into CASSLLTGDQETQYF.

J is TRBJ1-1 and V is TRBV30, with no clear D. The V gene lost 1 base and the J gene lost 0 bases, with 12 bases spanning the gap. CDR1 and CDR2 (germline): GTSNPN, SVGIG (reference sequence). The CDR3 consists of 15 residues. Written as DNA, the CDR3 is TGTGCCTGGAGTGCAACAGCACTCGTGAACACTGAAGCTTTCTTT. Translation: CAWSATALVNTEAFF.

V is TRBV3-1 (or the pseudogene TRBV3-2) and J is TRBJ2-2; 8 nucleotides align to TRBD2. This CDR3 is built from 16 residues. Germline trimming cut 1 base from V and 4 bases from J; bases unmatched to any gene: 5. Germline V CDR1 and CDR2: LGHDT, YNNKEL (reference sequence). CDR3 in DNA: TGTGCCAGCAGCCAAGGGGTGCTAGCGGGCACCGGGGAGCTGTTTTTT. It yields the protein CASSQGVLAGTGELFF.

For the CDR3, the DNA is TGTGCCAGCAGCTTAGTTGCGGCGTCCTACAATGAGCAGTTCTTC. Its protein is CASSLVAASYNEQFF. The chain uses TRBV7-9 and TRBJ2-1; D is unclear. This CDR3 contains 15 residues. The germline V gene encodes CDR1 SEHNR and CDR2 FQNEAQ (reference sequence). V lost 1 base, J lost 1 base, and 8 bases lay in between.

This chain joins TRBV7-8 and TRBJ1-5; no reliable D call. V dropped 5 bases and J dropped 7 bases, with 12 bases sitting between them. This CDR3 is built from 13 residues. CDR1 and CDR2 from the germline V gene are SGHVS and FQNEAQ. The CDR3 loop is CASSPNEVQPQHF. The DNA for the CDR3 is TGTGCCAGCAGCCCAAATGAGGTCCAGCCCCAGCATTTT.

The CDR3 spells CASSQGLYNYGYTF. CDR3 bases: TGCGCCAGCAGCCAGGGACTTTATAACTATGGCTACACCTTC. This sequence joins TRBV5-1 and TRBJ1-2, with D maybe TRBD1 (5 bases). This CDR3 region has 14 residues. V was cut by 4 bases and J by 1 base, with 11 bases left in between. Germline lookup yields CDR1 SGHRS and CDR2 YFSETQ.

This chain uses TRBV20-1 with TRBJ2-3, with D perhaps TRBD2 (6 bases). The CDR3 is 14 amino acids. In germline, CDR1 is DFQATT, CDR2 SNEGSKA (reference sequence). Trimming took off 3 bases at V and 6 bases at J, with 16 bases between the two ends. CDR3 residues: CSASRASVRDTQYF. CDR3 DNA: TGCAGTGCTAGTCGGGCTAGCGTTCGGGATACGCAGTATTTT.

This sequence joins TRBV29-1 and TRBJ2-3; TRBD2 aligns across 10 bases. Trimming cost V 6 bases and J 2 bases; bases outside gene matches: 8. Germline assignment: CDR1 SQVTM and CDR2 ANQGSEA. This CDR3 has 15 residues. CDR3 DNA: TGCAGCGTCCCGGGACTAGCGAACCCCACAGATACGCAGTATTTT. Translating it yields CSVPGLANPTDTQYF.

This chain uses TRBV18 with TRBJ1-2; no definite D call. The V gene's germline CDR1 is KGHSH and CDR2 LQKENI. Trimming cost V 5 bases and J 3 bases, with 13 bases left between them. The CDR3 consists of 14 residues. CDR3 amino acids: CASSAAQNDYGYTF. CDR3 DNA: TGTGCCAGCTCAGCAGCGCAGAATGACTATGGCTACACCTTC. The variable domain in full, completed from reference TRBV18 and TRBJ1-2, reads NAGVMQNPRHLVRRRGQEARLRCSPMKGHSHVYWYRQLPEEGLKFMVYLQKENIIDESGMPKERFSAEFPKEGPSILRIQQVVRGDSAAYFCASSAAQNDYGYTFGSGTRLTVV.

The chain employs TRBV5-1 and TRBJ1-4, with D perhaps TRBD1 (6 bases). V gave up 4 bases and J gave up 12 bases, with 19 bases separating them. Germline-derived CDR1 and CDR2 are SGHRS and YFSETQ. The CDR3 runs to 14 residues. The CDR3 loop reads CASSPQGPVAELFF. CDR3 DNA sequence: TGCGCCAGCAGCCCACAGGGCCCCGTGGCGGAACTGTTTTTT.

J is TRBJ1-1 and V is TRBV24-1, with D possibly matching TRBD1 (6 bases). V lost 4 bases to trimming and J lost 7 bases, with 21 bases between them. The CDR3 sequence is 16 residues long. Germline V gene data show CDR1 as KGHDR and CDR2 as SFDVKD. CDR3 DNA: TGTGCCACCAGTGACCCAGGGGAGATAGAATCGGATGAAGCTTTCTTT. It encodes CATSDPGEIESDEAFF.

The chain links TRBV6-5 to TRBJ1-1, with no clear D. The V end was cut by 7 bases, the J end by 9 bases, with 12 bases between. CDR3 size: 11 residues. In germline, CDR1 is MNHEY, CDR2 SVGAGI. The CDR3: CASTSWEKAFF. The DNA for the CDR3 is TGTGCCAGCACCTCGTGGGAGAAAGCTTTCTTT.

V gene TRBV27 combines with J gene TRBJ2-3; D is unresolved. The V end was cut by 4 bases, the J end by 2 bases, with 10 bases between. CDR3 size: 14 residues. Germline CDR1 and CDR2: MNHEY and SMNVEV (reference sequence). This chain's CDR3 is CASSSLLSTDTQYF. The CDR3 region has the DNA TGTGCCAGCAGTTCACTTCTATCCACAGATACGCAGTATTTT.

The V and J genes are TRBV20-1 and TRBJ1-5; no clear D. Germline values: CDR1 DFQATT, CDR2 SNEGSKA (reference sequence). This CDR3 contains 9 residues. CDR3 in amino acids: CRFEQPQHF. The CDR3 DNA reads TGCAGATTTGAGCAGCCCCAGCATTTT.

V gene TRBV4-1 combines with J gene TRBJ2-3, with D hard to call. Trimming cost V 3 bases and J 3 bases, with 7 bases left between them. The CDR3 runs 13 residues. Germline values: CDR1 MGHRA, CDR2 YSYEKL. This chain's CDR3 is CASSHPRTDTQYF. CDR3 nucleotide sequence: TGCGCCAGCAGCCATCCCCGGACAGATACGCAGTATTTT.

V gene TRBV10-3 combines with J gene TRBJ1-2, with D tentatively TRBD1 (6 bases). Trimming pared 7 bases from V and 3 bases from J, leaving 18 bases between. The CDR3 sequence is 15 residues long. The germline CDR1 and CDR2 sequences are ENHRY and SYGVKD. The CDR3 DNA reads TGTGCCATCAAGTCCAGGGGATCTATGGACTATGGCTACACCTTC. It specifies CAIKSRGSMDYGYTF.

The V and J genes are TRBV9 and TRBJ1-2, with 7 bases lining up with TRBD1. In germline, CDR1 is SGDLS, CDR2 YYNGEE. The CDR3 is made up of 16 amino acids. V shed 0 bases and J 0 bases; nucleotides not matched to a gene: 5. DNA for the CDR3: TGTGCCAGCAGCGTAGACGGGACAGCTTCTAACTATGGCTACACCTTC. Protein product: CASSVDGTASNYGYTF.

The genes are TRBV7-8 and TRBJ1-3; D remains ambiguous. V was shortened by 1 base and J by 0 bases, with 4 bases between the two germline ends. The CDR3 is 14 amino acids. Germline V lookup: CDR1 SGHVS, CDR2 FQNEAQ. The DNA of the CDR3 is TGTGCCAGCAGCTTAGACTACTCTGGAAACACCATATATTTT. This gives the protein CASSLDYSGNTIYF. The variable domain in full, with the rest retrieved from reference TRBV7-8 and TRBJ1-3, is GAGVSQSPRYKVAKRGQDVALRCDPISGHVSLFWYQQALGQGPEFLTYFQNEAQLDKSGLPSDRFFAERPEGSVSTLKIQRTQQEDSAVYLCASSLDYSGNTIYFGEGSWLTVV.

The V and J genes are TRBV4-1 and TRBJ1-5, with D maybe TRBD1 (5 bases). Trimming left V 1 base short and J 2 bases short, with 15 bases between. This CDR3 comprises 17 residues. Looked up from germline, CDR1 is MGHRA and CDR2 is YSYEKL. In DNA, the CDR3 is TGCGCCAGCAGCCAAGGGCTGCAGGGCGCAGGCAATCAGCCCCAGCATTTT. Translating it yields CASSQGLQGAGNQPQHF.